A single sample gave rise to the 19 T cell receptor beta chains below, sequenced in a study of blood T cell repertoires in COVID-19. The protocol was immunoSEQ multiplex PCR, while the TCRdb copy is restricted to in-frame clones and leaves out a portion. The sample lists 140,000 to 150,000 clones, 86% seen once, with around 4.5% in the top ten. Sequencing used PBMCs or T cells enriched from blood (not recorded which). The receptors derive from a man in his fifties or sixties who had recovered from COVID-19.

The rearrangement joins TRBV6-5 to TRBJ1-3, with 8 bases identical to TRBD1. Germline CDR1 reads MNHEY; CDR2 reads SVGAGI. The CDR3 runs to 14 residues. With 5 bases clipped from V and 4 bases from J, the junction kept 4 bases outside the gene matches. CDR3 region: CASSPTGDGNTIYF. CDR3 in DNA: TGTGCCAGCAGTCCGACAGGGGACGGAAACACCATATATTTT.

The rearrangement joins TRBV11-1 to TRBJ1-2; D is perhaps TRBD1 (5 bases). The CDR3 is 13 amino acids. The germline CDR1 and CDR2 sequences are SGHAT and FQDESV (reference sequence). V lost 5 bases, J lost 2 bases, and 9 bases lay in between. The CDR3 spells CASSRDRNYGYTF. The CDR3 nucleotides are TGTGCCAGCAGCAGAGACAGAAACTATGGCTACACCTTC.

The chain has TRBV2 and TRBJ1-1, with D maybe TRBD1 (6 bases). V was cut by 7 bases and J by 4 bases, with 16 bases left in between. The V gene's germline CDR1 is SNHLY and CDR2 FYNNEI. The CDR3 totals 14 residues. The CDR3 sequence: CASTNHRVGTEAFF. The CDR3 coding sequence is TGTGCCAGCACCAACCACAGGGTAGGCACTGAAGCTTTCTTT. The complete variable domain, with remaining parts taken from reference TRBV2 and TRBJ1-1, reads EPEVTQTPSHQVTQMGQEVILRCVPISNHLYFYWYRQILGQKVEFLVSFYNNEISEKSEIFDDQFSVERPDGSNFTLKIRSTKLEDSAMYFCASTNHRVGTEAFFGQGTRLTVV.

The V call is TRBV5-1, the J call TRBJ2-5; 7 bases align to TRBD2. With V trimmed by 5 bases and J by 5 bases, 9 bases remained unmatched. This CDR3 has 14 amino acids. Germline CDR1 is SGHRS and CDR2 is YFSETQ. The CDR3 here is CASSLGLVLETQYF. For the CDR3, the DNA is TGCGCCAGCAGTTTAGGACTAGTATTGGAGACCCAGTACTTC.

The CDR3 sequence: CASSQDSDMRYNEQFF. The DNA for the CDR3 is TGCGCCAGCAGCCAAGATTCCGACATGAGATACAATGAGCAGTTCTTC. This rearrangement joins TRBV4-3 to TRBJ2-1; D is unclear. The length of the CDR3 is 16 residues. Trimming took off 0 bases at V and 4 bases at J, with 13 bases between the two ends. Per the germline V gene, CDR1 is LGHNA and CDR2 is YSLEER.

This sequence joins TRBV28 and TRBJ2-5, with 11 bases matching TRBD2. V was pared by 7 bases and J by 5 bases, with 12 bases of the junction left unmatched. CDR1 is MDHEN and CDR2 is SYDVKM in the germline V gene. The length of the CDR3 is 16 residues. For the CDR3, the DNA is TGTGCCAGCACTCCTAGCGGGGGGCGTCATGGGGAGACCCAGTACTTC. This gives the protein CASTPSGGRHGETQYF.

This sequence joins TRBV7-2 and TRBJ2-3, with TRBD2 matching 11 bases. The CDR3 is 14 amino acids. CDR1 and CDR2 (germline): SGHTA, FQGNSA. With 3 bases clipped from V and 4 bases from J, the junction kept 0 bases outside the gene matches. The CDR3 here is CASSLGLAADTQYF. As DNA, the CDR3 is TGTGCCAGCAGCTTGGGACTAGCGGCAGATACGCAGTATTTT.

The V call is TRBV19, the J call TRBJ1-2; weak D call: TRBD1 (5 bases). Germline V CDR1 and CDR2: LNHDA, SQIVND (reference sequence). The CDR3 is 12 amino acids. V was trimmed by 4 bases and J by 5 bases, leaving 8 bases between them. As DNA, the CDR3 is TGTGCCAGTAGTAGGCAGGGATATGGCTACACCTTC. Encoded protein: CASSRQGYGYTF.

V is TRBV3-1 (or the pseudogene TRBV3-2) and J is TRBJ1-2; D is undetermined. The V and J ends lost 3 bases and 4 bases respectively, with 12 bases between them. This CDR3 has 14 residues. From germline, CDR1 is LGHDT and CDR2 YNNKEL (reference sequence). This CDR3 reads CASSHLHALYGYTF. CDR3 DNA: TGTGCCAGCAGCCACTTACACGCTCTCTATGGCTACACCTTC.

V and J are TRBV6-5 and TRBJ1-6; tentative D call: TRBD1 (6 bases). The CDR3 loop spans 15 amino acids. Germline V gives CDR1 MNHEY, CDR2 SVGAGI. Trimming left V 4 bases short and J 1 base short, with 8 bases between. In DNA, the CDR3 is TGTGCCAGCAGTTCTAGGGGGTCCTATAATTCACCCCTCCACTTT. Its translation is CASSSRGSYNSPLHF.

This sequence joins TRBV23-1 and TRBJ2-2; TRBD2 agrees at 11 bases. TRBV23-1 is annotated as an ORF whose role is uncertain. The CDR3 loop spans 19 amino acids. After removal of 4 bases from V and 3 bases from J, the junction contained 13 bases not matched to a gene. The CDR3 reads CASSPPGTSGPRYTGELFF. CDR3 DNA: TGCGCCAGCAGTCCGCCCGGGACTAGCGGTCCCAGGTACACCGGGGAGCTGTTTTTT.

In its sample, this clone was seen once. The V gene is TRBV5-1, the J gene TRBJ1-5; D remains ambiguous. Germline lookup yields CDR1 SGHRS and CDR2 YFSETQ. V dropped 1 base and J dropped 5 bases, with 10 bases sitting between them. The CDR3 extends over 14 amino acids. The CDR3 is CASSLMEGDQPQHF. The CDR3 DNA follows: TGCGCCAGCAGCTTGATGGAGGGCGATCAGCCCCAGCATTTT.

The chain links TRBV14 to TRBJ2-1, with 12 nucleotides matching TRBD1. Germline V lookup: CDR1 SGHDN, CDR2 FVKESK. V was clipped by 1 base and J by 7 bases; unmatched bases: 2. CDR3 length equals 15 residues. The CDR3 region has the DNA TGTGCCAGCAGCCAAGGGGACAGGGGGCGAAATGAGCAGTTCTTC. Encoded protein: CASSQGDRGRNEQFF. The full variable domain, with the rest looked up from reference TRBV14 and TRBJ2-1, is EAGVTQFPSHSVIEKGQTVTLRCDPISGHDNLYWYRRVMGKEIKFLLHFVKESKQDESGMPNNRFLAERTGGTYSTLKVQPAELEDSGVYFCASSQGDRGRNEQFFGPGTRLTVL.

This chain uses TRBV2 with TRBJ1-2; 8 bases are shared with TRBD1. The CDR3 is made up of 15 amino acids. Unmatched junction bases numbered 7, after V lost 3 bases and J lost 4 bases. Germline lookup yields CDR1 SNHLY and CDR2 FYNNEI. This CDR3 reads CASSEGQAPLYGYTF. In DNA form, the CDR3 reads TGTGCCAGCAGTGAGGGACAGGCTCCCCTCTATGGCTACACCTTC.

The chain carries TRBV24-1 and TRBJ1-5, with TRBD1 matching over 11 bases. Trimming cost V 4 bases and J 6 bases; bases outside gene matches: 7. The CDR3 is 16 residues long. Germline loops: CDR1 KGHDR, CDR2 SFDVKD. The CDR3: CATSDSRTGGSQPQHF. The CDR3 bases are TGTGCCACCAGTGACTCCCGGACAGGGGGCTCTCAGCCCCAGCATTTT.

The V call is TRBV10-2, the J call TRBJ2-2; 11 nucleotides line up with TRBD2. Germline CDR1 WSHSY, CDR2 SAAADI. J lost 2 bases, V lost 7 bases, and 3 bases had no gene match. The CDR3 totals 15 residues. The CDR3 region is CASKGLAANTGELFF. For the CDR3, the DNA is TGCGCCAGCAAGGGACTAGCGGCTAACACCGGGGAGCTGTTTTTT.

The V gene is TRBV7-3, the J gene TRBJ2-3; D gene unclear. The V end was cut by 1 base, the J end by 0 bases, with 11 bases between. The CDR3 covers 16 residues. Germline CDR1 reads SGHTA; CDR2 reads FQGTGA. CDR3 protein: CASSLMAESSTDTQYF. For the CDR3, the DNA is TGTGCCAGCAGCTTAATGGCAGAAAGTAGCACAGATACGCAGTATTTT.

DNA for the CDR3: TGTGCCAGCAGCCAAACCTACACAGATACGCAGTATTTT. Its translation is CASSQTYTDTQYF. The V call is TRBV5-4, the J call TRBJ2-3; no firm D call. The V and J ends lost 4 bases and 2 bases respectively, with 8 bases between them. Germline values: CDR1 SGHNT, CDR2 YYREEE (reference sequence). CDR3 length equals 13 residues.

This rearrangement joins TRBV24-1 to TRBJ2-5; maybe TRBD1 (5 bases). The CDR3 sequence is 11 residues long. CDR1 and CDR2 (germline): KGHDR, SFDVKD. V lost 10 bases and J lost 5, with 10 bases in between. The DNA for the CDR3 is TGTGCCACGGGGCTAGGGGAGACCCAGTACTTC. The encoded protein is CATGLGETQYF.